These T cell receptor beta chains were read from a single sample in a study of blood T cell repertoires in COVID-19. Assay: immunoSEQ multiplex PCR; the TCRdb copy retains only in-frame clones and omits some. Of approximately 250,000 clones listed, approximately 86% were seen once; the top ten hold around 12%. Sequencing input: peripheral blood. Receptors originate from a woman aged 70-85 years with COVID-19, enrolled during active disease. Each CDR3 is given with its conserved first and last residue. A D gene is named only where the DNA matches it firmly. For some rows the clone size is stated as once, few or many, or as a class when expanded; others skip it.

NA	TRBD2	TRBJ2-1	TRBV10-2	TGCGCCAGCAGTGAGTCGGTGGGGCAGGCGGGGGGGAGCTCCTACAATGAGCAGTTCTTC	CASSESVGQAGGSSYNEQFF
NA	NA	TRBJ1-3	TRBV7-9	TGTGCCAGCAGCTCGATCACAGGGCAAGGAAACACCATATATTTT	CASSSITGQGNTIYF
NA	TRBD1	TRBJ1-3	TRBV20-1	TGCAGTGCTCCCGAGAGGACAGGTGTATATTTT	CSAPERTGVYF
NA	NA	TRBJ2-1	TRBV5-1	TGCGCCAGCAGCTTGGTCCTTCAGGCACCCCCAATTAATGAGCAGTTCTTC	CASSLVLQAPPINEQFF
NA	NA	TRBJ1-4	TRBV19	TGTGCCAGTGGCGTTGGAGTAAGAGAAAAACTGTTTTTT	CASGVGVREKLFF
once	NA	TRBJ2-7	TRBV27	TGTGCCAGCAGGGGCGGGGTGATCTACGAGCAGTACTTC	CASRGGVIYEQYF
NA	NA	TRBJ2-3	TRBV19	TGTGCCAGTAGTCTCGTAAGGAGCGGCCGAGCGGCAGATACGCAGTATTTT	CASSLVRSGRAADTQYF
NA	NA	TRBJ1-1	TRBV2	TGTGCCAGCATAGAGTGGAACACTGAAGCTTTCTTT	CASIEWNTEAFF
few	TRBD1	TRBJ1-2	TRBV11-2	TGTGCCAGCAGCTTCGCGACAGGGAATGGCTACACCTTC	CASSFATGNGYTF
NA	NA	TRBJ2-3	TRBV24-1	TGTGCCACCAGTGACAGGGGGGCGCGAGATACGCAGTATTTT	CATSDRGARDTQYF
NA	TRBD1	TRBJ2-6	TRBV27	TGTGCCAGCAGATCGGACAGGGTCTCTCAAATTGGGGCCAACGTCCTGACTTTC	CASRSDRVSQIGANVLTF
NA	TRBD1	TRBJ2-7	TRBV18	TGTGCCAGCTCACTTTCGGGACAGGGGACCTACGAGCAGTACTTC	CASSLSGQGTYEQYF
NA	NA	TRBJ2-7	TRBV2	TGTGCCAGCAGAACCGACAGGTCCTCCTACGAGCAGTACTTC	CASRTDRSSYEQYF
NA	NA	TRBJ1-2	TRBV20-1	TGCAGTGCCCCGGAGGGTAGTGGCTACACCTTC	CSAPEGSGYTF
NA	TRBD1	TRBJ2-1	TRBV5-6	TGTGCCAGCAGCTTGTGGGGACCCGGGACAGCCTTGAATGAGCAGTTCTTC	CASSLWGPGTALNEQFF
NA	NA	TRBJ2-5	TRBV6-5	TGTGCCAGCAGTTACTCGTCCCAGCGAGAGACCCAGTACTTC	CASSYSSQRETQYF
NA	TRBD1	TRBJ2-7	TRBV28	TGTGCCAGCATGCCGCCCGGGACAGGCGAGCTCTACGAGCAGTACTTC	CASMPPGTGELYEQYF
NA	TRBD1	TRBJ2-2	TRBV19	TGTGCCAGTAGTATGGACAGGGTGGGCGGGGAGCTGTTTTTT	CASSMDRVGGELFF
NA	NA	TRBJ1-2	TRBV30	TGTGCCTGGAGTGTACAGCGAGGGGGCTACACCTTC	CAWSVQRGGYTF
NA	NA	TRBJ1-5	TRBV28	TGTGCCAGCAGCCCCCTTTTGACTGGACAGCCCCAGCATTTT	CASSPLLTGQPQHF
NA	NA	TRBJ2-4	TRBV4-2	TGTGCCAGCAGCCAAGATCCGGGATCGAACATTCAGTACTTC	CASSQDPGSNIQYF
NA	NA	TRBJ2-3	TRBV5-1	TGCGCCTGCGGCGCTGGTAGCGGAACAGATACGCAGTATTTT	CACGAGSGTDTQYF
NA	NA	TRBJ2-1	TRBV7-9	TGTGCCAGCAGCCGACTAGTGAATGAGCAGTTCTTC	CASSRLVNEQFF
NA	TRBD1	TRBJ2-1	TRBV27	TGTGCCAGCAGTCCGGGGACAGGTCATTACAATGAGCAGTTCTTC	CASSPGTGHYNEQFF
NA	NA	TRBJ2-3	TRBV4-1	TGCGCCAGCAGCCAGGGCCAAGGGGGTTTAAATACGCAGTATTTT	CASSQGQGGLNTQYF
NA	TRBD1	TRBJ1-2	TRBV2	TGTGCCAGCAGAGGACAGGCTAACTATGGCTACACCTTC	CASRGQANYGYTF
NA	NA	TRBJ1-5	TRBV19	TGTGCCAGTAGTCTACGATGGGGCCAGCCCCAGCATTTT	CASSLRWGQPQHF
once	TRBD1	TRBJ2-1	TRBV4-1	TGCGCCAGCAGCCAAGGGGGACAGACATACAATGAGCAGTTCTTC	CASSQGGQTYNEQFF
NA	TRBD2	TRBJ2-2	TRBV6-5	TGTGCCAGCAGCTCCGGGACTATTACCGGGGAGCTGTTTTTT	CASSSGTITGELFF
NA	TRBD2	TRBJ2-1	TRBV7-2	TGTGCCAGCAGCTTATCCGGACTAGGTAATGAGCAGTTCTTC	CASSLSGLGNEQFF
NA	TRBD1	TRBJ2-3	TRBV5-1	TGCGCCAGCAGCCCGGGGACAGCAAGCACAGATACGCAGTATTTT	CASSPGTASTDTQYF
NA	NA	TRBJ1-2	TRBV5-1	TGCGCCAGCAGCTTGCAGGTTTCTCGAGGCTACACCTTC	CASSLQVSRGYTF
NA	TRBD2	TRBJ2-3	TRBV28	TGTGCCAGCAGTAGAGCGGGGGCCAGCACAGATACGCAGTATTTT	CASSRAGASTDTQYF
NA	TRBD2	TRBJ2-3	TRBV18	TGTGCCAGCTCACCGCTAGCGGGGCGCTCTAGCACAGATACGCAGTATTTT	CASSPLAGRSSTDTQYF
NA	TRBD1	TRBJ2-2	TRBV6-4	TGTGCCAGCAGTCCCCGGACAGGGGGCGGGACCGGGGAGCTGTTTTTT	CASSPRTGGGTGELFF
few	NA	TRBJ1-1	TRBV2	TGTGCCAGCAACCTTCTCCCCTCAGCTGAAGCTTTCTTT	CASNLLPSAEAFF
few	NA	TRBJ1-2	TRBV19	TGTGCCAGTAGTACCTTCCAGGGAAATGGCTACACCTTC	CASSTFQGNGYTF
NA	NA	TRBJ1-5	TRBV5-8	TGTGCCAGCAGCTTGTGGGACAACAATCAGCCCCAGCATTTT	CASSLWDNNQPQHF
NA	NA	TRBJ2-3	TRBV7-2	TGTGCCAGCAGCTTAAAGATGAGAACACAGGACGGAGATACGCAGTATTTT	CASSLKMRTQDGDTQYF
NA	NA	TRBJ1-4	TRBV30	TGTGCCTGGAGTCTCGGCTCCGGGGAGGATGAAAAACTGTTTTTT	CAWSLGSGEDEKLFF
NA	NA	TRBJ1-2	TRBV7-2	TGTGCCAGCAGCTTACTCGGTCCTAACTATGGCTACACCTTC	CASSLLGPNYGYTF
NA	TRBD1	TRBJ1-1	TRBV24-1	TGTGCCACCAGTGAAGGACAGGGGGGGGTAGGTGAAGCTTTCTTT	CATSEGQGGVGEAFF
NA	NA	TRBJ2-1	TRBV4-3	TGCGCCAGCAGCCAAGACCCCGGACAGACCAATGAGCAGTTCTTC	CASSQDPGQTNEQFF
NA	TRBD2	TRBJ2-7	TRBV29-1	TGCAGCGTTGAAGAAGAAACGGGACTAGCGGGGGGCCCCTACGAGCAGTACTTC	CSVEEETGLAGGPYEQYF